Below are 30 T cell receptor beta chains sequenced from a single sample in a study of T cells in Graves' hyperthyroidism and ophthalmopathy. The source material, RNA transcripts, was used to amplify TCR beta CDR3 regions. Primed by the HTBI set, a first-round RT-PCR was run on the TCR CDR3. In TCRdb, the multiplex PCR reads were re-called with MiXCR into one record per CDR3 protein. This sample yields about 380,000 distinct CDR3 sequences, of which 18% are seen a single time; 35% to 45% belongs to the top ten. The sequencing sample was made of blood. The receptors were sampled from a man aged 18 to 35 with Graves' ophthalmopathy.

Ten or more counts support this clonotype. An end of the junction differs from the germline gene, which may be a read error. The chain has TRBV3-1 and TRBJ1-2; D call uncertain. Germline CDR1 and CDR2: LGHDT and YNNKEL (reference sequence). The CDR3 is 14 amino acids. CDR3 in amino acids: CASTQTGHMDGYTF. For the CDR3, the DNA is TGTGCCAGCACCCAAACTGGTCACATGGATGGCTACACCTTC.

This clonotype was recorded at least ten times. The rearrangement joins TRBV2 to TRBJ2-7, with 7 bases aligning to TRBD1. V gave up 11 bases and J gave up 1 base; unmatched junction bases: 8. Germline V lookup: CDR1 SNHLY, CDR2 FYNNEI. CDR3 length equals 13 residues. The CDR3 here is CAGQPGQSYEQYF. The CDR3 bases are TGTGCCGGGCAACCGGGACAGTCCTACGAGCAGTACTTC.

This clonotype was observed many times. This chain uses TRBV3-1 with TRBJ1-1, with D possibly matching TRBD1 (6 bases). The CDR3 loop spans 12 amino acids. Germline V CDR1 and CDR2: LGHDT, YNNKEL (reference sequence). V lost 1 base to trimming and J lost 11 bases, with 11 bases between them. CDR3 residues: CASSQVGTSAFF. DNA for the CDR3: TGTGCCAGCAGCCAAGTCGGGACATCGGCTTTCTTT.

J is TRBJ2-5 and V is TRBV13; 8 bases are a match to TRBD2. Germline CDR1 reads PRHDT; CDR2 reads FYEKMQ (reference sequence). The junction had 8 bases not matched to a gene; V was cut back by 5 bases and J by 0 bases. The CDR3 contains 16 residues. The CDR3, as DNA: TGTGCCAGCAGCCCTGGGGCTAGCGGGTACCAAGAGACCCAGTACTTC. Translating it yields CASSPGASGYQETQYF.

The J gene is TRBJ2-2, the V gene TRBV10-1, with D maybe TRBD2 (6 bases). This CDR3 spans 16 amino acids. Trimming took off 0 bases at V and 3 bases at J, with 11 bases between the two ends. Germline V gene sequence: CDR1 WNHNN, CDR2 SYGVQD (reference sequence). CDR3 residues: CASSESMAGYTGELFF. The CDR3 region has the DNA TGCGCCAGCAGTGAGTCGATGGCGGGGTACACCGGGGAGCTGTTTTTT.

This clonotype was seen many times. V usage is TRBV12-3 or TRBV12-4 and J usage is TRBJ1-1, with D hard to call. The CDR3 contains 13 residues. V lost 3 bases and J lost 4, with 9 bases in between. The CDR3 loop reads CASSFGWVTEAFF. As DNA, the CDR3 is TGTGCCAGCAGTTTCGGGTGGGTCACTGAAGCTTTCTTT.

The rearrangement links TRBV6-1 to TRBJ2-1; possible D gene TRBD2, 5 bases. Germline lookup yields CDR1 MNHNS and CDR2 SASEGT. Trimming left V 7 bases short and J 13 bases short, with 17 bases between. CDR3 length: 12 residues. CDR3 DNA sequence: TGTGCCAGCAAAGAGGGCGAGGCTCCTCAGTTCTTC. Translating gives CASKEGEAPQFF.

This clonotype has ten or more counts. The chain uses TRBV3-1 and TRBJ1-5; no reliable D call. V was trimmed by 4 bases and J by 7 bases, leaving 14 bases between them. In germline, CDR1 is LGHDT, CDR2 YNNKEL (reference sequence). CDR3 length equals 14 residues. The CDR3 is CASSLRDSGQPQHF. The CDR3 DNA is TGTGCCAGCAGCCTCCGGGATAGTGGACAGCCCCAGCATTTT.

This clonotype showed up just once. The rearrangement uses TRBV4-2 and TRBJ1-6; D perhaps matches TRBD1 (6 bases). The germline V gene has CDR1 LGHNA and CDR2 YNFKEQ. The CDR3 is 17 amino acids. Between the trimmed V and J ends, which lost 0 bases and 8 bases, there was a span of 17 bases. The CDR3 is CASSQELFRGEDSPLHF. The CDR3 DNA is TGTGCCAGCAGCCAAGAGTTGTTTAGGGGGGAGGATTCACCCCTCCACTTT.

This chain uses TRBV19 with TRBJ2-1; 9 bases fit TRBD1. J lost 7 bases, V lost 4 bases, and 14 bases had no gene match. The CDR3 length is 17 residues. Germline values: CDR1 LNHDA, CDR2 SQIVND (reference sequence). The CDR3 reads CASSRDRVDTLGNEQFF. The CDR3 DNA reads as TGTGCCAGTAGTAGGGACAGGGTGGATACCTTGGGGAATGAGCAGTTCTTC. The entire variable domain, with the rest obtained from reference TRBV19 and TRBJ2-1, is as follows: DGGITQSPKYLFRKEGQNVTLSCEQNLNHDAMYWYRQDPGQGLRLIYYSQIVNDFQKGDIAEGYSVSREKKESFPLTVTSAQKNPTAFYLCASSRDRVDTLGNEQFFGPGTRLTVL.

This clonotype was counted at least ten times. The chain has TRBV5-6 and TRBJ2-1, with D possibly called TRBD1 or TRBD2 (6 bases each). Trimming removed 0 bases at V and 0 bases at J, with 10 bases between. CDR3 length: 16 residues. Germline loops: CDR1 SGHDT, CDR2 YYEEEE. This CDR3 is CASSLGGASSYNEQFF. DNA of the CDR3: TGTGCCAGCAGCTTGGGGGGGGCAAGCTCCTACAATGAGCAGTTCTTC. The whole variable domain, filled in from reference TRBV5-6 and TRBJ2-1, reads DAGVTQSPTHLIKTRGQQVTLRCSPKSGHDTVSWYQQALGQGPQFIFQYYEEEERQRGNFPDRFSGHQFPNYSSELNVNALLLGDSALYLCASSLGGASSYNEQFFGPGTRLTVL.

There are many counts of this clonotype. Written as DNA, the CDR3 is TGTGCCAGCAGCTTAAAACAGGGGCCCACAGATACGCAGTATTTT. Encoded protein: CASSLKQGPTDTQYF. The V gene is TRBV7-9, the J gene TRBJ2-3; 7 bases fit TRBD1. Looked up from germline, CDR1 is SEHNR and CDR2 is FQNEAQ (reference sequence). With 2 bases clipped from V and 2 bases from J, the junction kept 4 bases outside the gene matches. This CDR3 region has 15 residues.

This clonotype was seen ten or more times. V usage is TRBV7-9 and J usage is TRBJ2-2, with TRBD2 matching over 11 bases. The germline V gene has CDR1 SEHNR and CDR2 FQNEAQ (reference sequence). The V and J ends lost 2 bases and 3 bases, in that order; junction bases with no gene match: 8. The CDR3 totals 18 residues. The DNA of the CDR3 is TGTGCCAGCAGCTTACCCGGCGCACTAGCGGGGGACACCGGGGAGCTGTTTTTT. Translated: CASSLPGALAGDTGELFF.

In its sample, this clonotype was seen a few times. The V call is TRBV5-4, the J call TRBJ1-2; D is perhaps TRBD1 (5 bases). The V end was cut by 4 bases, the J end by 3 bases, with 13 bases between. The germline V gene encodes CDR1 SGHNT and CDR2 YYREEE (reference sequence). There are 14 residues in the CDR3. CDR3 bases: TGTGCCAGCAGCACCCAGGGACGGCACTATGGCTACACCTTC. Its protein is CASSTQGRHYGYTF. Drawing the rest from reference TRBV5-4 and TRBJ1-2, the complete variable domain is ETGVTQSPTHLIKTRGQQVTLRCSSQSGHNTVSWYQQALGQGPQFIFQYYREEENGRGNFPPRFSGLQFPNYSSELNVNALELDDSALYLCASSTQGRHYGYTFGSGTRLTVV.

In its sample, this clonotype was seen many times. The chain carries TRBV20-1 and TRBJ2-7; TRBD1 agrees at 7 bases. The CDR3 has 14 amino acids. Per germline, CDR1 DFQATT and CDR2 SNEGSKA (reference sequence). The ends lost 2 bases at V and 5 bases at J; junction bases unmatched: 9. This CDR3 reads CSARRFDRVDEQYF. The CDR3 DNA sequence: TGCAGTGCTAGACGTTTTGACAGGGTCGACGAGCAGTACTTC.

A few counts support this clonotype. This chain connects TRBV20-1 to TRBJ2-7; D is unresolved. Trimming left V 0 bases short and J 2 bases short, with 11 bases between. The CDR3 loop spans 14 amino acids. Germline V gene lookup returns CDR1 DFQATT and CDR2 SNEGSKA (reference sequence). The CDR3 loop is CSARDPALTYEQYF. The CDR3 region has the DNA TGCAGTGCTAGAGATCCCGCCTTAACCTACGAGCAGTACTTC.

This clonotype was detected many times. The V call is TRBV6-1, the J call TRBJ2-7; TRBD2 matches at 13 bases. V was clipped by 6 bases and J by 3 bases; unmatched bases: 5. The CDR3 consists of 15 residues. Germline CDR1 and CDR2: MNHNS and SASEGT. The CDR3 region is CASSFTSGGGYEQYF. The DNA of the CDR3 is TGTGCCAGCAGCTTCACTAGCGGGGGGGGCTACGAGCAGTACTTC.

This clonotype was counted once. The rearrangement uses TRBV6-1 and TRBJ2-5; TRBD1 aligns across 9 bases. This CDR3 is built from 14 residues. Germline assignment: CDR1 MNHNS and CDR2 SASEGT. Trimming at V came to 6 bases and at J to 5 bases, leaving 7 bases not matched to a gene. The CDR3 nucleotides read TGTGCCAGCAGAACCGGGACAGGGTTCGAGACCCAGTACTTC. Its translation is CASRTGTGFETQYF.

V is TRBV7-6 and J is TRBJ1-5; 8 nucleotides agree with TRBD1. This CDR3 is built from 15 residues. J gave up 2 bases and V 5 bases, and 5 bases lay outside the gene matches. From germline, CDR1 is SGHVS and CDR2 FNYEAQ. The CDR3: CASSPGGEGNQPQHF. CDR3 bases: TGTGCCAGCAGCCCAGGGGGCGAGGGCAATCAGCCCCAGCATTTT.

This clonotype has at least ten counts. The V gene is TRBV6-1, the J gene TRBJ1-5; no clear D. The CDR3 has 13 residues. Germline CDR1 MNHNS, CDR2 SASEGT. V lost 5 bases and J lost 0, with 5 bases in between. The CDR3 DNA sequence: TGTGCCAGCAGTTGGGGTAGCAATCAGCCCCAGCATTTT. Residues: CASSWGSNQPQHF.

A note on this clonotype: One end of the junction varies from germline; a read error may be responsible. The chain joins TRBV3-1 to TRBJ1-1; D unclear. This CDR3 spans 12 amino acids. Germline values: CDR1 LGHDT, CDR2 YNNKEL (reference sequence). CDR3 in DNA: TGTGCCGGCAGCCTACTGGGGACTGAAGCTTTCTTT. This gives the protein CAGSLLGTEAFF.

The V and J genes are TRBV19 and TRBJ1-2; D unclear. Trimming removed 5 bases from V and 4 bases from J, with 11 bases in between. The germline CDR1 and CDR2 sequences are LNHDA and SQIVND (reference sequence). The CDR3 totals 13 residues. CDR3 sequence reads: CASSRQVLYGYTF. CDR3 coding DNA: TGTGCCAGTAGTCGGCAGGTCCTCTATGGCTACACCTTC. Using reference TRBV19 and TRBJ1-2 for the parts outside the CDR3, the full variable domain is DGGITQSPKYLFRKEGQNVTLSCEQNLNHDAMYWYRQDPGQGLRLIYYSQIVNDFQKGDIAEGYSVSREKKESFPLTVTSAQKNPTAFYLCASSRQVLYGYTFGSGTRLTVV.

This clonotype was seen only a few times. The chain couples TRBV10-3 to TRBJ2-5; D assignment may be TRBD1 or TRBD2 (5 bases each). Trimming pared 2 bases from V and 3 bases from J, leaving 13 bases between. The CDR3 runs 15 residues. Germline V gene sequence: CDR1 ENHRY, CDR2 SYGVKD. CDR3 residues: CAISEPHLGEETQYF. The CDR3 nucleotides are TGTGCCATCAGTGAGCCCCACTTGGGGGAAGAGACCCAGTACTTC.

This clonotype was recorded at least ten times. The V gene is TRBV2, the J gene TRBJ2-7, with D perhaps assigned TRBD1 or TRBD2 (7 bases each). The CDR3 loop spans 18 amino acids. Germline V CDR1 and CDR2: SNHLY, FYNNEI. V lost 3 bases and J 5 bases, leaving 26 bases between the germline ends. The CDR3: CASSDGVGGSGEGNEQYF. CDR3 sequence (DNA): TGTGCCAGCAGTGACGGTGTAGGGGGCAGCGGGGAAGGTAACGAGCAGTACTTC.

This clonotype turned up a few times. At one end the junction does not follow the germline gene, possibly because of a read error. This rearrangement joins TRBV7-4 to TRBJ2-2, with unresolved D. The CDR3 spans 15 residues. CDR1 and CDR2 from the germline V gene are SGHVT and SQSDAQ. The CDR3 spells CVSSLGLYETGELFF. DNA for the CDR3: TGTGTCAGCAGCTTAGGTCTATACGAAACCGGGGAGCTGTTTTTT. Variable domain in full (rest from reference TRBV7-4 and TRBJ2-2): GAGVSQSPRYKVAKRGRDVALRCDSISGHVTLYWYRQTLGQGSEVLTYSQSDAQRDKSGRPSGRFSAERPERSVSTLKIQRTEQGDSAVYLCVSSLGLYETGELFFGEGSRLTVL.

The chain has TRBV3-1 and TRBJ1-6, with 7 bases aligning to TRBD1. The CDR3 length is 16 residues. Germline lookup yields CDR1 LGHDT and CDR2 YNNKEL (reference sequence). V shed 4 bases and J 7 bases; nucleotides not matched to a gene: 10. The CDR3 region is CASSLYRQGGNSPLHF. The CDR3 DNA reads TGTGCCAGCAGCCTCTATAGACAGGGAGGGAATTCACCCCTCCACTTT.

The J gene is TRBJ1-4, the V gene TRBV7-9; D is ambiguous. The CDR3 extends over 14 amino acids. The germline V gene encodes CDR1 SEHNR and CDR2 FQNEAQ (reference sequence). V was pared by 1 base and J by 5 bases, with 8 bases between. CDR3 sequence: CASSLEVGNEKLFF. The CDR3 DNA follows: TGTGCCAGCAGCTTAGAGGTCGGGAATGAAAAACTGTTTTTT.

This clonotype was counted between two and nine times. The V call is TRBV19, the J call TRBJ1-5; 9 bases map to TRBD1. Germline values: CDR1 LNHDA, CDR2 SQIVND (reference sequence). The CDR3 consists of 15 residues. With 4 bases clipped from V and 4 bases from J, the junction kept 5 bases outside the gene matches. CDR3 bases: TGTGCCAGTAGTACAACACAGGGGGCGAATCAGCCCCAGCATTTT. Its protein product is CASSTTQGANQPQHF.

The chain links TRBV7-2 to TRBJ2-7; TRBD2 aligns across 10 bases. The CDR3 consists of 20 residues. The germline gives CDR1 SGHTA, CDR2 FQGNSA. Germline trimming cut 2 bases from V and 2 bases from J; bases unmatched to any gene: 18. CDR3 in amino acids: CASSLMRGLAGAYIAYEQYF. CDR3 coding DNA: TGTGCCAGCAGCTTAATGAGGGGTCTAGCGGGAGCTTATATCGCCTACGAGCAGTACTTC.

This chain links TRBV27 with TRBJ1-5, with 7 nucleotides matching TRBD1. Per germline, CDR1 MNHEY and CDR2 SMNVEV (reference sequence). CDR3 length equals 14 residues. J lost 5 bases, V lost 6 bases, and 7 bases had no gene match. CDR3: CASSPDRAHQPQHF. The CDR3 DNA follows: TGTGCCAGCAGCCCCGACAGGGCCCATCAGCCCCAGCATTTT.